This TCR beta chain was captured in a study of blood T cell repertoires in COVID-19. Overall study context: Sites across the United States, Italy and Spain contributed samples from acute and convalescent COVID-19.

In the study's own analysis: Amplifying reference gene primers gave estimates of nucleated cell counts. The data were produced by immunoSEQ multiplex PCR, yet TCRdb's version contains in-frame clones alone and is incomplete. V, J and clone size are taken as reported in that table, and D and trimming were inferred from the DNA itself. Of over 150,000 clones listed, approximately 91% were seen once; the top ten hold 15% to 20%. CDR3 size: 12 residues. Per the germline V gene, CDR1 is LGHNT and CDR2 is FRNRAP. The receptor was isolated from a man aged 45 to 65 with COVID-19, enrolled during active disease. The chain carries TRBV12-5 and TRBJ2-7, with D uncertain. Sequencing used peripheral blood. The CDR3 bases are TGTGCCCAGACCGAGACATCCTACGAGCAGTACTTC. As protein: CAQTETSYEQYF.